This entry concerns a single T cell receptor (beta chain). TCRdb used MiXCR to reprocess the 5' RACE reads, holding one entry per CDR3 protein. This sample has about 450,000 distinct CDR3 sequences; about 22% occur once, and the top ten carry around 13%. The CDR3 contains 15 residues. V lost 5 bases to trimming and J lost 2 bases; unmatched junction nucleotides: 7. Germline V gives CDR1 SGHNT, CDR2 YENEEA. This record belongs to a study of T-cell memory formation after mild COVID-19. Material: PBMCs or a T cell subset sorted from them (not recorded which). The receptor's source is an adult woman who had mild COVID-19 (a few samples of this study predate the infection). Cell type and time point are not known. V gene TRBV11-3 combines with J gene TRBJ2-5; 8 nucleotides match TRBD2. In DNA form, the CDR3 reads TGTGCCAGCAGCCGTAGCGGGACCTCTCAAGAGACCCAGTACTTC. Protein sequence: CASSRSGTSQETQYF.